This T cell receptor beta chain appears in the sequencing data of a study of shared clonotypes between healthy human individuals (dated by TCRdb to the early 2020s). Broadly, across the study: The cohort included three men and a couple of women between 18 and 49 years of age. To increase sequencing depth and limit assay-specific biases, different laboratories used diverse techniques to prepare libraries and sequence TCR repertoires. To estimate repertoire size and how much clonotypes are shared between individuals, the study performed deep sequencing of blood TCR repertoires from a handful of healthy adults. Per donor, three plates each were used for CD4 naive and CD4 memory, two for CD8 naive, and one for CD8 memory. Leukapheresis yielded between about 0.85 and 10 billion PBMCs per donor. Broad study findings and their caveats: Sampling was limited to blood, and TCR repertoires in tissue likely differ from TCR repertoires in blood. The small number of donors limited the genetic and exposure-history diversity represented. Even with the large sequencing depth, rarefaction of the sorted-subset datasets indicated that sequencing was incomplete. Estimated clonotype richness was generally larger for naive than for memory subsets. Pairwise subsampling led to the expectation that sequencing depth would affect the degree of clonotype sharing among donors. Sharing across several donors was observed for about 4.8% of naive CD4, less than 4% of naive CD8, 2% to 2.5% of memory CD4, and roughly 0.4% of memory CD8 clonotypes. Clonotypes shared by all four sorted-subset donors showed higher generation probabilities than non-shared clonotypes.

TCR CDR3 regions were amplified from genomic DNA by multiplex PCR using the deep immunoSEQ assay. For each cell subset, the extracted genomic DNA was distributed evenly across all wells of several immunoSEQ 96-well plates, and each plate served as one replicate. For sorted subsets, approximately 210 ng genomic DNA, equal to approximately 30,000 T cell genomes, was loaded into each replicate PCR. Purified libraries were measured with a Qubit 3.0 fluorometer, size-checked on a Bioanalyzer 2100, and measured again with the KAPA Library Quantification kit. A separate single-read 150-cycle Illumina NextSeq 550 flow cell was used to sequence each immunoSEQ 96-well plate. Per the source publication's procedure: Because the immunoSEQ output included only junctional sequences and no quality scores, the filtering could not be the same as the filtering used for full-length reads. To assign V/J genes and CDR3, sequences were annotated against IMGT germline references using PyIR, a Python wrapper for IgBLAST v1.9. Reads were removed for weak V/J assignments (E-value above 1e-6), missing CDR3, stop codons, out-of-frame junctions, or ambiguous translated residues. V3J clonotypes were defined as sequences sharing the same inferred V gene, J gene, and CDR3 amino acid sequence. The percentage overlap between two repertoires was calculated by dividing the number of shared unique clonotypes by the size of the smaller repertoire. Three approaches were used to assess repertoire richness: RTK rarefaction, the Chao1 estimator, and Recon v2.1 estimates of unobserved clonotypes. Generation probabilities for all TCRbeta clonotypes obtained by the gDNA method from several donors were computed using OLGA. TCRdb stores this immuneACCESS table with in-frame sequences only. Part of the clones is absent; in the studies checked, under half of the shortfall reflects unresolved V genes, and no reason is known for the rest. From that table come the V and J calls and clone size; the DNA was used to work out D and trimming. The sample includes around 2,100,000 clones, with approximately 94% observed a single time. The ten largest clones represent 1.2% of the sample.

Points on this clone: There is no known antigen for this receptor. No quality values exist for individual bases; no much larger clone is one base distant.

The V end loses 0 bases and the J end loses 7 bases, and a stretch of 7 bases separates them. The CDR3 contains 13 residues, cysteine and phenylalanine counted. Just CDR3 DNA is preserved here, 39 bases in frame from base 1. CDR1 and CDR2, per the germline V gene, are SGHDT and YYEEEE. CD8 naive samples were CD45RO-negative cells positively selected for CCR7, giving a CD45RA+CCR7+ population that excluded TemRA cells. The donors were healthy, HIV-negative adults who had no recently reported acute infections or vaccinations. All donors were Caucasian adults living in Nashville, Tennessee, USA. Blood was obtained by leukapheresis, after which PBMCs were separated by Ficoll-Histopaque density gradient centrifugation and cryopreserved in liquid nitrogen vapor phase. Analytical flow cytometry was used to check the purity and quantity of each magnetically sorted T cell population. From each sorted fraction, genomic DNA was isolated and quantified by UV absorbance on a Nanodrop 2000c.

The sequence is built from TRBV5-6 and TRBJ1-4, with the D segment identity uncertain. What was sequenced was naive CD8+ T cells sorted from blood. The sample's cell subset or site label is to be understood as: CD45RA+CCR7+. This clonotype was sampled from a man between 18 and 29 years old in good health. In nucleotide form, the sequence is TGTGCCAGCAGCTTGGAGGGCGGTGAAAAACTGTTTTTT. Its product reads: CASSLEGGEKLFF.